This T cell receptor (beta chain) was sequenced in a study of beta chain features in type 1 diabetes. Overall study: Cell yields, gender and age were similar in healthy donors and patients. Broader study findings: Although PCR might favor shorter templates, it would do so equally in patients and controls.

Of note for this clone: Its antigen remains unknown.

Every bit of the isolated RNA underwent reverse transcription, so sequencing read expressed TCRB transcripts. Using immunoSEQ multiplex PCR, the repertoire was profiled, and TCRdb retains in-frame clones only, with some absent. Among hundreds of thousands of clones listed, roughly a sixth were seen once. This CDR3 has 16 amino acids. Unmatched junction bases numbered 10, after V lost 1 base and J lost 9 bases. CDR1 is SGHTA and CDR2 is FQGNSA in the germline V gene. This chain connects TRBV7-2 to TRBJ2-1; 9 bases are a match to TRBD1. Sequencing was done on a sample of naive CD4+ T cells from blood. This receptor was identified in a man between 18 and 29 years old in good health. As DNA, the CDR3 is TGTGCCAGCAGCTTAGGCGGGACAGGGTTCAGTGCTGAGCAGTTCTTC. Translating it yields CASSLGGTGFSAEQFF.